Listed below are T cell receptor beta chains from one sample, sequenced in a study of T cell responses to AZD1222 COVID-19 vaccine. TCRdb's copy holds only in-frame clones and misses some; the assay was immunoSEQ multiplex PCR. The sample carries fewer than 130,000 clones, 88% recorded once. The sequences come from peripheral blood, collected on day 0 of AZD1222 vaccination. These receptor sequences come from an adult in good health. Both conserved end residues are part of each CDR3. The D gene is left open where the match is weak. Part of the rows lack a size; the others show once, few, many or a class for expanded clones.

TRBV6-2/TRBV6-3	TRBD2	16	TRBJ2-7	-	TGTGCCAGCAGTACCCTAACTAGCGGGGGGGCCAGGGAGCAGTACTTC	CASSTLTSGGAREQYF
TRBV12-3/TRBV12-4	TRBD1	13	TRBJ2-1	-	TGTGCCAGCAGCATAGACAGGGGGCTTGAGCAGTTCTTC	CASSIDRGLEQFF
TRBV4-2	-	15	TRBJ1-1	-	TGTGCCAGCAGCCTTAATCCAGGGGCTGACACTGAAGCTTTCTTT	CASSLNPGADTEAFF
TRBV2	-	13	TRBJ1-1	once	TGTGCCAGCAAAAGGGTTTTTAGCACTGAAGCTTTCTTT	CASKRVFSTEAFF
TRBV11-2	TRBD1	16	TRBJ1-2	-	TGTGCCAGCAGCTTAGTTGGTCGGACAGGGATGAATGGCTACACCTTC	CASSLVGRTGMNGYTF
TRBV30	-	13	TRBJ1-4	-	TGTGCCTGGAGTGGACAGATGAATGAAAAACTGTTTTTT	CAWSGQMNEKLFF
TRBV28	-	16	TRBJ1-2	-	TGTGCCAGCAGTTCCTTCCCAGGGAAGGGAAACTATGGCTACACCTTC	CASSSFPGKGNYGYTF
TRBV6-5	-	14	TRBJ1-4	-	TGTGCCAGCAGAGTCAGGCCTCTGGATGGAGAACTGTTTTTT	CASRVRPLDGELFF
TRBV24-1	-	13	TRBJ1-1	-	TGTGCCACCAGTGATTTGGCGGGAACTGAAGCTTTCTTT	CATSDLAGTEAFF
TRBV19	-	14	TRBJ1-1	-	TGTGCCACGGCGCTGGGGGCTTTGAACACTGAAGCTTTCTTT	CATALGALNTEAFF
TRBV30	-	13	TRBJ1-5	-	TGTGCCTGGGGGGGGTCTAACAATCAGCCCCAGCATTTT	CAWGGSNNQPQHF
TRBV2	TRBD1	18	TRBJ1-5	-	TGTGCCAGCAGTGAAGGGGTGGCGGCAGGGGGCAGCAATCAGCCCCAGCATTTT	CASSEGVAAGGSNQPQHF
TRBV7-6	-	17	TRBJ2-3	-	TGTGCCAGCAGCTTAGGTTTACAGGGAATTGAAGGAAATACGCAGTATTTT	CASSLGLQGIEGNTQYF
TRBV14	-	15	TRBJ1-1	-	TGTGCCAGCAGCCAAGAGGTGGTCGGGCTTTTTGGAGCTTTCTTT	CASSQEVVGLFGAFF
TRBV19	TRBD2	14	TRBJ2-3	-	TGTGCCAGTAGAACACTAGCGGGGACAGATACGCAGTATTTT	CASRTLAGTDTQYF
TRBV30	-	13	TRBJ1-3	-	TGTGCCTGGGTCGGAGAGGTGGGAAACACCATATATTTT	CAWVGEVGNTIYF
TRBV5-5	-	16	TRBJ1-2	-	TGTGCCAGCAGCCCGCAGGGGCCGGTCGATGACTATGGCTACACCTTC	CASSPQGPVDDYGYTF
TRBV12-3/TRBV12-4	-	13	TRBJ2-7	-	TGTGCCAGCAGTTTAGGGGGGACACTCGAGCAGTACTTC	CASSLGGTLEQYF
TRBV4-1	-	11	TRBJ2-2	-	TGCGCCAGCGGGCCCGCTCGAGAGCTGTTTTTT	CASGPARELFF
TRBV29-1	-	12	TRBJ1-1	-	TGCAGCGTTGAAGACACAGTTACTGAAGCTTTCTTT	CSVEDTVTEAFF
TRBV24-1	TRBD1	17	TRBJ1-3	-	TGTGCCACCAGTGATCCGGACAGGACCAGCTCTGGAAACACCATATATTTT	CATSDPDRTSSGNTIYF
TRBV5-1	TRBD1	14	TRBJ2-3	-	TGCGCCAGCAGCTCTGACAGGGGTACAGATACGCAGTATTTT	CASSSDRGTDTQYF
TRBV19	-	15	TRBJ2-7	-	TGTGCCAGTAGTATAGATTTGGACAGCTACTACGAGCAGTACTTC	CASSIDLDSYYEQYF
TRBV30	-	14	TRBJ1-3	-	TGTGCCTGGAGTGTAACGGGGGTCGGAAACACCATATATTTT	CAWSVTGVGNTIYF
TRBV7-9	-	16	TRBJ2-3	few	TGTGCCAGCAGCCCCATGGGGGGTTGGAGCACAGATACGCAGTATTTT	CASSPMGGWSTDTQYF
TRBV14	-	15	TRBJ2-2	-	TGTGCCAGCACCGACCGACAGGAGAACACCGGGGAGCTGTTTTTT	CASTDRQENTGELFF
TRBV4-1	-	14	TRBJ1-2	-	TGCGCCAGCAGCTCCGGGACGATTGGGTATGGCTACACCTTC	CASSSGTIGYGYTF
TRBV19	TRBD2	15	TRBJ2-2	once	TGTGCCAGTAGTTCGGGACTAGCAAACACCGGGGAGCTGTTTTTT	CASSSGLANTGELFF
TRBV6-5	-	16	TRBJ1-6	-	TGTGCCAGCAGTTACCGCTTACCAGGGGAAGGTTCACCCCTCCACTTT	CASSYRLPGEGSPLHF
TRBV30	-	12	TRBJ2-2	-	TGTGCCTGGAGTGGGGGTACCGGGGAGCTGTTTTTT	CAWSGGTGELFF
TRBV11-3	-	12	TRBJ2-7	-	TGTGCCAGCAGCTTGACAACCAACGAGCAGTACTTC	CASSLTTNEQYF
TRBV4-1	TRBD1	15	TRBJ2-5	-	TGCGCCAGCAGCCGCACGGACAGGGAGGAGCAGACCCAGTACTTC	CASSRTDREEQTQYF
TRBV19	TRBD2	15	TRBJ2-7	-	TGTGCCAGTAGCCGACCCGCGGGGGGAATCTACGAGCAGTACTTC	CASSRPAGGIYEQYF
TRBV5-1	TRBD2	12	TRBJ2-3	-	TGCGCCAGCAGCTTGGCGGGGGGTACGCAGTATTTT	CASSLAGGTQYF
TRBV3-1/TRBV3-2	-	15	TRBJ1-1	-	TGTGCCAGCAGCCAAGGGCCCGGCGGGAACACTGAAGCTTTCTTT	CASSQGPGGNTEAFF
TRBV12-5	TRBD2	17	TRBJ2-3	-	TGTGCTAGTGGTTTGGGGCCCAGGCAGGGAGGGACAGATACGCAGTATTTT	CASGLGPRQGGTDTQYF
TRBV4-1	TRBD2	17	TRBJ2-3	-	TGCGCCAGCAGCTCTGAAACGACTAGCGGCTTCACAGATACGCAGTATTTT	CASSSETTSGFTDTQYF
TRBV6-5	-	14	TRBJ1-4	-	TGTGCCAGCAGCGCTCAGACAACTAATGAAAAACTGTTTTTT	CASSAQTTNEKLFF
TRBV30	-	13	TRBJ2-5	-	TGTGCCTGGAGTTCGGAGTCTCAAGAGACCCAGTACTTC	CAWSSESQETQYF
TRBV5-6	TRBD2	15	TRBJ2-5	-	TGTGCCAGTGAAGGGACTAGCGGGAGTAAAGAGACCCAGTACTTC	CASEGTSGSKETQYF
TRBV14	-	16	TRBJ1-3	-	TGTGCCAGCAGCCTCGGGCTGTGGGGTGTTGGAAACACCATATATTTT	CASSLGLWGVGNTIYF
TRBV29-1	TRBD1	13	TRBJ2-1	few	TGCAGCGTTCCCCCCGGGACAGGGTTTGAGCAGTTCTTC	CSVPPGTGFEQFF
TRBV7-6	-	15	TRBJ2-5	-	TGTGCCAGCAGCCCCCGTCTAGCAAACCAAGAGACCCAGTACTTC	CASSPRLANQETQYF
TRBV11-2	-	15	TRBJ1-5	-	TGTGCCAGCAGCTTAGATACCGGGGGCAATCAGCCCCAGCATTTT	CASSLDTGGNQPQHF
TRBV18	TRBD2	19	TRBJ2-5	-	TGTGCCAGCTCACCACTCAAAGATGGTGGCGGGGGGACTTCGGGGACCCAGTACTTC	CASSPLKDGGGGTSGTQYF
TRBV27	TRBD1	14	TRBJ1-6	once	TGTGTATCACAGGGACAGGGGGCTAATTCACCCCTCCACTTT	CVSQGQGANSPLHF
TRBV2	TRBD1	15	TRBJ2-1	-	TGTGCCAGCAGAGTGGGACAGGGGAAAACTAATGAGCAGTTCTTC	CASRVGQGKTNEQFF
TRBV6-5	-	14	TRBJ1-2	-	TGTGCCAGCAGTTACTCGAGTAGGGCCTATGGCTACACCTTC	CASSYSSRAYGYTF
TRBV6-5	TRBD2	15	TRBJ2-2	-	TGTGCCAGCAATCCACTAGCGGGGACCACCGGGGAGCTGTTTTTT	CASNPLAGTTGELFF
TRBV11-2	TRBD1	13	TRBJ1-1	-	TGTGCCAGCAGCTTTGACAGGGCTAATGAAGCTTTCTTT	CASSFDRANEAFF
TRBV10-3	-	15	TRBJ2-5	-	TGTGCCATCAGTGACACTAGCAGGGGATGGGAGACCCAGTACTTC	CAISDTSRGWETQYF
TRBV19	-	17	TRBJ2-7	-	TGTGCCAGTACCCCCTCTACCGGAGGGGGCGCATCCTACGAGCAGTACTTC	CASTPSTGGGASYEQYF
TRBV10-1	-	15	TRBJ1-1	-	TGCGCCAGCAGTGAGGCGGGTTCGAAGGACGCTGAAGCTTTCTTT	CASSEAGSKDAEAFF
TRBV4-1	TRBD1	15	TRBJ1-4	-	TGTGCCAGCAGCCAAGAAGACAGGGATAGTGAAAAACTGTTTTTT	CASSQEDRDSEKLFF